This T cell receptor (beta chain) was sequenced during a study of response to subunit inactivated influenza vaccine. TCRdb independently ran MiXCR on the RT-PCR reads; one entry per CDR3 protein. This sample has approximately 530,000 distinct CDR3 sequences, with approximately 7.8% found just once. Study-wide results and caveats: Authors suggested few new T cells are recruited by each seasonal influenza vaccination.

This clonotype was observed a handful of times. Its cognate antigen is unknown. Per the germline V gene, CDR1 is LGHDT and CDR2 is YNNKEL (reference sequence). J lost 4 bases, V lost 4 bases, and 14 bases had no gene match. The CDR3 is 18 residues long. The chain joins TRBV3-1 to TRBJ2-3, with 10 bases identical to TRBD2. This clonotype originated in a man between 50 and 75 years old who received an inactivated influenza vaccine. Source: PBMCs from blood, taken around 25 months after vaccination. As DNA, the CDR3 is TGTGCCAGCAGCCGAGAACTAGCGGGAATCCTCAGGGCAGATACGCAGTATTTT. Amino acid sequence: CASSRELAGILRADTQYF.